This TCR beta chain was identified during a study of memory CD4+ T cells and cytomegalovirus serostatus. Study-wide results and caveats: CD4+ memory repertoires contained about 40% of the 164 reported CMV TCRbeta sequences.

The sort gate was single viable CD3+CD4+CD8-CD45RO+ cells for memory CD4+ T cells. Germline CDR1 SGHTA, CDR2 FQGNSA. V was pared by 1 base and J by 4 bases, with 16 bases between. This CDR3 spans 16 amino acids. Note on this clone: The antigen remains unidentified.

Libraries were prepared by immunoSEQ multiplex PCR; TCRdb keeps only in-frame clonotypes and omits some of them. The table records 30,000 to 45,000 clones, around 79% of them present only once. The gene calls are TRBV7-2 and TRBJ1-2; D is possibly TRBD1 (6 bases). Sequenced input: memory CD4+ T cells from blood. This receptor was obtained from an adult in good health and CMV-seropositive. The CDR3 here is CASSLDVTGRRYGYTF. In nucleotides, the CDR3 is TGTGCCAGCAGCTTAGATGTCACAGGGCGGCGCTATGGCTACACCTTC.